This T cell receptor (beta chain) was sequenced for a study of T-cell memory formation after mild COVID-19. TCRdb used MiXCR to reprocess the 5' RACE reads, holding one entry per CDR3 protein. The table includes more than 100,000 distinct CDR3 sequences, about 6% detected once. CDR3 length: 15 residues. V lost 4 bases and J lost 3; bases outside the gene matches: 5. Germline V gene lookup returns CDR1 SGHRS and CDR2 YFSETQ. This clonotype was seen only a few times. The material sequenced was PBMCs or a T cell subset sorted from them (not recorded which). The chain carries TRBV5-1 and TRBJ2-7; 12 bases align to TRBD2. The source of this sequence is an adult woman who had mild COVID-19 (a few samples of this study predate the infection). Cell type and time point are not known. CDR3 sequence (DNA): TGCGCCAGCAGCGGGAGGGGACTAGCGGGCTACGAGCAGTACTTC. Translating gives CASSGRGLAGYEQYF.